The T cell receptor beta chain described here comes from a study of blood T cell repertoires in COVID-19. About the research overall: There were acute and convalescent COVID-19 samples, and they came from the United States, Italy and Spain. The analysed material was cDNA or gDNA that came from T cells, B-cell-depleted T cells, or PBMCs.

CDR1 and CDR2 from the germline V gene are PRHDT and FYEKMQ (reference sequence). The CDR3 is made up of 14 amino acids. Trimming cost V 5 bases and J 10 bases, with 18 bases left between them. Clones were sequenced by immunoSEQ multiplex PCR, and TCRdb holds only the in-frame ones, with some missing. Of 240,000 or so clones listed, around 90% were seen once; the top ten hold about 0.95%. Researchers sorted participants into cohorts using their self-reported clinical history. The chain combines TRBV13 with TRBJ1-5; possibly TRBD1 for D (5 bases). The sample consisted of PBMCs or T cells enriched from blood (not recorded which). The receptor was derived from a man in his forties or fifties who had been exposed to COVID-19. Written as DNA, the CDR3 is TGTGCCAGCAGCGCCGGGGGACTATCAAGTCCCCAGCATTTT. Translation: CASSAGGLSSPQHF.